This is a list of T cell receptor beta chains from one sample in a study of blood T cell repertoires in COVID-19. Method: immunoSEQ multiplex PCR; TCRdb's copy keeps in-frame clones and lacks some. The table shows approximately 16,000 clones, with approximately 89% occurring only once. The specimen sequenced was peripheral blood. These receptors were obtained from a human donor in a cohort sampled during active COVID-19. Each CDR3 is given with its conserved first and last residue. Each record gives: CDR3 DNA, CDR3 protein, clone size, J gene, V gene, D gene. D genes are given only for firm matches. Where a row states a size, it is once, few, many or the class of an expanded clone; other rows omit it.

TGTGCCAGCAGCTTAACAGAGATCACTGAAGCTTTCTTT CASSLTEITEAFF - TRBJ1-1 TRBV7-3 -
TGTGCCAGCGGAACCGGGACAGGGGTGTATGGCTACACCTTC CASGTGTGVYGYTF - TRBJ1-2 TRBV28 TRBD1
TGCGCCAGCAGCCAAGATGGAAACAGGGGTCCAGATACGCAGTATTTT CASSQDGNRGPDTQYF - TRBJ2-3 TRBV4-3 TRBD1
TGTGCCATCAGTGAGGGACAGGGCCCAGATACGCAGTATTTT CAISEGQGPDTQYF - TRBJ2-3 TRBV10-3 TRBD1
TGTGCCAGCAGCTTGCTGTCTGACTCCACAGATACGCAGTATTTT CASSLLSDSTDTQYF - TRBJ2-3 TRBV5-6 -
TGTGCCAGCCGGACAGGGGAGTTAAGCAATCAGCCCCAGCATTTT CASRTGELSNQPQHF large TRBJ1-5 TRBV28 TRBD1
TGTGCCAGCTCACCAGGAGGGTCTGGCTACAATGAGCAGTTCTTC CASSPGGSGYNEQFF - TRBJ2-1 TRBV18 -
TGTGCCAGCAGTTTTTTGCGCGGGGCGGGCAAATCTATCTACGAGCAGTACTTC CASSFLRGAGKSIYEQYF once TRBJ2-7 TRBV28 -
TGCGCCAGCATAGGGGGCGGCTCCTACGAGCAGTACTTC CASIGGGSYEQYF - TRBJ2-7 TRBV10-2 TRBD1
TGTGCCAGCAGCCGCAATTCGCAGGGGTATAGCAATCAGCCCCAGCATTTT CASSRNSQGYSNQPQHF - TRBJ1-5 TRBV13 -
TGTGCCAGCAGCCCCCCCCCGGGACAGACGAACACTGAAGCTTTCTTT CASSPPPGQTNTEAFF - TRBJ1-1 TRBV6-6 TRBD1
TGTGCCAGCAGTACCCTGGACAGGGGGGTTGAAGCTTTCTTT CASSTLDRGVEAFF - TRBJ1-1 TRBV6-2/TRBV6-3 TRBD1
TGTGCCAGCAGCTCCGCGCTCCCTCGGGAAGAGACCCAGTACTTC CASSSALPREETQYF - TRBJ2-5 TRBV7-2 -
TGTGCCAGCAGTCCCCCTAATCAGGGGGACACAGATACGCAGTATTTT CASSPPNQGDTDTQYF - TRBJ2-3 TRBV27 TRBD1
TGTGCCAGCAGCTCAAACGCAGTTGTGAACACTGAAGCTTTCTTT CASSSNAVVNTEAFF - TRBJ1-1 TRBV7-2 -
TGTGCCAGCAGTTACGGGACAGGGGCGAAGCCCCAGCATTTT CASSYGTGAKPQHF - TRBJ1-5 TRBV6-2/TRBV6-3 TRBD1
TGTGCCAGCAGCGTAACAGGGGTCCCCGATACGCAGTATTTT CASSVTGVPDTQYF - TRBJ2-3 TRBV9 TRBD1
TGTGCCAGCAGCCCTGGACTCGGGCCGGGTAGCAATCAGCCCCAGCATTTT CASSPGLGPGSNQPQHF - TRBJ1-5 TRBV9 -
TGTGCCAGCAGTATTGACGCGGGGGGGGCCAACGTCCTGACTTTC CASSIDAGGANVLTF once TRBJ2-6 TRBV28 -
TGTGCCAGTGGCGTCAGGGCTTCCGCGGAGACCCAGTACTTC CASGVRASAETQYF - TRBJ2-5 TRBV19 -
TGTGCCAGTAGTATCAAGGGAGCTTACGAGCAGTACTTC CASSIKGAYEQYF - TRBJ2-7 TRBV19 -
TGTGCCAGCAGTGTTTGGACTTACAATGAGCAGTTCTTC CASSVWTYNEQFF - TRBJ2-1 TRBV2 -
TGTGCCAGCAGTTCCCTACCGACAGATACGCAGTATTTT CASSSLPTDTQYF - TRBJ2-3 TRBV28 -
TGTGCCAGCAGCATAATAGGGACAGGGATAGGCGAGCAGTACTTC CASSIIGTGIGEQYF - TRBJ2-7 TRBV7-2 TRBD1
TGTGCCAACGCGAACGCTAGCTCTGGGGCCAACGTCCTGACTTTC CANANASSGANVLTF - TRBJ2-6 TRBV6-4 -
TGTGCCAGCAGCGGACTAGCGAACTCACGGGATGAGCAGTTCTTC CASSGLANSRDEQFF once TRBJ2-1 TRBV9 TRBD2
TGTGCCAGCAGTTTAAACAGGGGAGCTGAAGCTTTCTTT CASSLNRGAEAFF - TRBJ1-1 TRBV12-3/TRBV12-4 TRBD1
TGCGCCAGCAGCTTGGCGGAGGCGAGCTCCTACAATGAGCAGTTCTTC CASSLAEASSYNEQFF - TRBJ2-1 TRBV5-1 -
TGTGCCAGCAGTGATCTGGGCCCTTTCTATGGCTACACCTTC CASSDLGPFYGYTF - TRBJ1-2 TRBV2 -
TGTGCCAGCAGTGAAATCTCACAGGGGTTCGGTGGCTACACCTTC CASSEISQGFGGYTF once TRBJ1-2 TRBV2 TRBD1
TGTGCCAGCAGCACCCTCCGGGACAGGGGCTTGGGTGAGCAGTTCTTC CASSTLRDRGLGEQFF once TRBJ2-1 TRBV7-8 TRBD1
TGTGCCAGCAGTGAATGGGGGGGGTCCTACGAGCAGTACTTC CASSEWGGSYEQYF - TRBJ2-7 TRBV25-1 TRBD2
TGTGCCAGCAGTTTACGGGGGGGCCCTACTGAAGCTTTCTTT CASSLRGGPTEAFF - TRBJ1-1 TRBV28 -
TGCGCCAGCAGCTTGGTAGCGGGGGAATACAATGAGCAGTTCTTC CASSLVAGEYNEQFF - TRBJ2-1 TRBV5-1 TRBD2
TGTGCCAGCAGTGAAGGGGACAGTTTTCATGAGCAGTTCTTC CASSEGDSFHEQFF - TRBJ2-1 TRBV2 TRBD1
TGCGCCAGCAGCCAGGGACAGGGGGTTACTAATGAAAAACTGTTTTTT CASSQGQGVTNEKLFF - TRBJ1-4 TRBV4-1 TRBD1
TGTGCCAGCAGCCAAGGCGGGTATGAGCAGTTCTTC CASSQGGYEQFF - TRBJ2-1 TRBV3-1/TRBV3-2 -